These T cell receptor beta chains were read from a single sample in a study of T cells in Graves' hyperthyroidism and ophthalmopathy. TCRdb re-called the multiplex PCR reads through MiXCR, storing one row per CDR3 protein. The sample carries around 400,000 distinct CDR3 sequences, approximately 25% recorded once. Sequencing was performed on blood. The receptors stem from a man aged 50 or older with Graves' hyperthyroidism. Each CDR3 is given with its conserved first and last residue. D genes are given only for firm matches. Clone size is given for some rows only: seen once, a few or many times, or a class if the clone is expanded.

cdr3_aa: CASSLQTNYGYTF
cdr3_nt: TGCGCCAGCAGCTTACAGACTAACTATGGCTACACCTTC
j_call: TRBJ1-2
d_call: .
v_call: TRBV5-1
clone_size: many

cdr3_aa: CASVQGRNTGELFF
cdr3_nt: TGTGCCAGCGTGCAGGGAAGGAACACCGGGGAGCTGTTTTTT
j_call: TRBJ2-2
d_call: .
v_call: TRBV2
clone_size: few

cdr3_aa: CASSFGPTSGRAFGGELFF
cdr3_nt: TGTGCCAGCAGTTTTGGCCCTACTAGCGGGAGGGCCTTCGGTGGGGAGCTGTTTTTT
j_call: TRBJ2-2
d_call: TRBD2
v_call: TRBV27
clone_size: few

cdr3_aa: CSAWDSNTGELFF
cdr3_nt: TGCAGTGCTTGGGACAGTAACACCGGGGAGCTGTTTTTT
j_call: TRBJ2-2
d_call: TRBD1
v_call: TRBV20-1
clone_size: .

cdr3_aa: CASSLVAETDTQYF
cdr3_nt: TGCGCCAGCAGCTTGGTTGCGGAGACAGATACGCAGTATTTT
j_call: TRBJ2-3
d_call: .
v_call: TRBV5-1
clone_size: few

cdr3_aa: CASELNGPTDTQYF
cdr3_nt: TGTGCCAGCGAGCTTAACGGCCCCACAGATACGCAGTATTTT
j_call: TRBJ2-3
d_call: .
v_call: TRBV27
clone_size: .

cdr3_aa: CASSSRRESEAFF
cdr3_nt: TGTGCCAGCTCATCACGGCGGGAGTCTGAAGCTTTCTTT
j_call: TRBJ1-1
d_call: .
v_call: TRBV18
clone_size: many

cdr3_aa: CASSELGIKGVQPQHF
cdr3_nt: TGTGCCAGCAGTGAATTGGGCATCAAGGGAGTTCAGCCCCAGCATTTT
j_call: TRBJ1-5
d_call: .
v_call: TRBV6-1
clone_size: few

cdr3_aa: CASSFDTGAADTQYF
cdr3_nt: TGTGCCAGCAGCTTTGATACGGGGGCAGCAGATACGCAGTATTTT
j_call: TRBJ2-3
d_call: .
v_call: TRBV5-4
clone_size: few

cdr3_aa: CASSRQGHIDQPQHF
cdr3_nt: TGTGCCAGCTCACGGCAGGGGCATATCGATCAGCCCCAGCATTTT
j_call: TRBJ1-5
d_call: .
v_call: TRBV18
clone_size: few

cdr3_aa: CASSLSPMNTEAFF
cdr3_nt: TGTGCCAGCAGCTTGTCCCCTATGAACACTGAAGCTTTCTTT
j_call: TRBJ1-1
d_call: .
v_call: TRBV7-9
clone_size: .

cdr3_aa: CASSYSMGSGPNQPQHF
cdr3_nt: TGTGCCAGCAGTTACTCGATGGGCTCAGGACCCAATCAGCCCCAGCATTTT
j_call: TRBJ1-5
d_call: .
v_call: TRBV6-2/TRBV6-3
clone_size: .

cdr3_aa: CASSSPGQGVHEQYF
cdr3_nt: TGTGCCAGCTCCTCTCCGGGACAGGGGGTACACGAGCAGTACTTC
j_call: TRBJ2-7
d_call: TRBD1
v_call: TRBV12-3/TRBV12-4
clone_size: few

cdr3_aa: CSVGEGRNNSPLHF
cdr3_nt: TGCAGCGTTGGAGAGGGGCGGAATAATTCACCCCTCCACTTT
j_call: TRBJ1-6
d_call: .
v_call: TRBV29-1
clone_size: few

cdr3_aa: CASSLPTITDTQYF
cdr3_nt: TGTGCCAGCAGTTTACCTACTATCACAGATACGCAGTATTTT
j_call: TRBJ2-3
d_call: .
v_call: TRBV27
clone_size: many

cdr3_aa: CSAPSSSGVDNEQFF
cdr3_nt: TGCAGTGCTCCATCTTCTAGCGGGGTCGACAATGAGCAGTTCTTC
j_call: TRBJ2-1
d_call: TRBD2
v_call: TRBV20-1
clone_size: few

cdr3_aa: CASNLGAGYGEQFF
cdr3_nt: TGTGCCAGCAATCTAGGGGCGGGTTATGGTGAGCAGTTCTTC
j_call: TRBJ2-1
d_call: .
v_call: TRBV28
clone_size: .

cdr3_aa: CASSYPGRGEQFF
cdr3_nt: TGTGCCAGCAGTTACCCCGGGCGCGGTGAGCAGTTCTTC
j_call: TRBJ2-1
d_call: .
v_call: TRBV6-2/TRBV6-3
clone_size: .

cdr3_aa: CASSLGGLAVNEQFF
cdr3_nt: TGCGCCAGCAGCTTGGGGGGACTAGCGGTGAATGAGCAGTTCTTC
j_call: TRBJ2-1
d_call: TRBD2
v_call: TRBV5-1
clone_size: .

cdr3_aa: CASSSIQPTGRSGRLYEQYF
cdr3_nt: TGTGCCAGCAGCTCCATCCAACCAACCGGGCGTAGCGGGAGATTGTACGAGCAGTACTTC
j_call: TRBJ2-7
d_call: TRBD2
v_call: TRBV7-2
clone_size: many

cdr3_aa: CASSPSGGGEKLFF
cdr3_nt: TGTGCCAGCAGCCCATCAGGGGGCGGTGAAAAACTGTTTTTT
j_call: TRBJ1-4
d_call: TRBD1
v_call: TRBV11-2
clone_size: .

cdr3_aa: CASIGSSYNSPLHF
cdr3_nt: TGTGCCAGCATCGGGAGCTCCTATAATTCACCCCTCCACTTT
j_call: TRBJ1-6
d_call: .
v_call: TRBV28
clone_size: .

cdr3_aa: CSASQHSYGYTF
cdr3_nt: TGCAGTGCTAGTCAACACTCCTATGGCTACACCTTC
j_call: TRBJ1-2
d_call: .
v_call: TRBV20-1
clone_size: .

cdr3_aa: CASSNWGGTGGAGGQETQYF
cdr3_nt: TGTGCCAGCAGTAACTGGGGAGGGACAGGGGGCGCGGGCGGTCAAGAGACCCAGTACTTC
j_call: TRBJ2-5
d_call: TRBD1
v_call: TRBV28
clone_size: few

cdr3_aa: CASSESSWTEQFF
cdr3_nt: TGTGCCAGCAGTGAATCTAGTTGGACTGAGCAGTTCTTC
j_call: TRBJ2-1
d_call: .
v_call: TRBV6-1
clone_size: few

cdr3_aa: CASSPPQNTGELFF
cdr3_nt: TGTGCCAGCAGCCCCCCGCAAAACACCGGGGAGCTGTTTTTT
j_call: TRBJ2-2
d_call: .
v_call: TRBV3-1
clone_size: few

cdr3_aa: CASRSSSQGANYGYTF
cdr3_nt: TGTGCCAGCAGGTCGTCATCTCAGGGGGCCAACTATGGCTACACCTTC
j_call: TRBJ1-2
d_call: TRBD1
v_call: TRBV6-2/TRBV6-3
clone_size: .

cdr3_aa: CASSPTHREETQYF
cdr3_nt: TGTGCCAGCTCACCTACTCACAGGGAAGAGACCCAGTACTTC
j_call: TRBJ2-5
d_call: .
v_call: TRBV18
clone_size: few

cdr3_aa: CASTPTPSNYGYTF
cdr3_nt: TGTGCCAGCACCCCGACCCCTTCCAACTATGGCTACACCTTC
j_call: TRBJ1-2
d_call: .
v_call: TRBV6-1
clone_size: few

cdr3_aa: CATSGPGLGPYEQYF
cdr3_nt: TGTGCCACCAGTGGGCCGGGACTGGGACCCTACGAGCAGTACTTC
j_call: TRBJ2-7
d_call: .
v_call: TRBV24-1
clone_size: .

cdr3_aa: CASSASRDFNQPQHF
cdr3_nt: TGTGCCAGCAGTGCTTCCCGGGACTTCAATCAGCCCCAGCATTTT
j_call: TRBJ1-5
d_call: .
v_call: TRBV28
clone_size: .

cdr3_aa: CASSFDPDTQYF
cdr3_nt: TGTGCCAGCAGCTTCGATCCAGATACGCAGTATTTT
j_call: TRBJ2-3
d_call: .
v_call: TRBV7-2
clone_size: once

cdr3_aa: CATSDSGIGPQPQHF
cdr3_nt: TGTGCCACCAGTGACTCAGGGATTGGCCCTCAGCCCCAGCATTTT
j_call: TRBJ1-5
d_call: .
v_call: TRBV24-1
clone_size: .

cdr3_aa: CAIRGPAGYEQYF
cdr3_nt: TGTGCCATCCGCGGCCCAGCCGGTTACGAGCAGTACTTC
j_call: TRBJ2-7
d_call: .
v_call: TRBV10-3
clone_size: few

cdr3_aa: CSAPHTRAGWGGEQFF
cdr3_nt: TGCAGTGCACCCCACACAAGAGCGGGGTGGGGAGGGGAGCAGTTCTTC
j_call: TRBJ2-1
d_call: TRBD2
v_call: TRBV20-1
clone_size: .

cdr3_aa: CASSLFPTHGDLEAFF
cdr3_nt: TGCGCCAGCAGCTTGTTTCCTACCCACGGGGACCTAGAAGCTTTCTTT
j_call: TRBJ1-1
d_call: .
v_call: TRBV5-1
clone_size: .

cdr3_aa: CASSIAGLPLTDTQYF
cdr3_nt: TGTGCCAGCAGCATCGCGGGACTACCCCTCACAGATACGCAGTATTTT
j_call: TRBJ2-3
d_call: TRBD2
v_call: TRBV11-2
clone_size: many

cdr3_aa: CASSSTGTVGETQYF
cdr3_nt: TGTGCCAGCAGCTCGACGGGGACGGTGGGGGAGACCCAGTACTTC
j_call: TRBJ2-5
d_call: .
v_call: TRBV5-5
clone_size: .

cdr3_aa: CASSPPGVQETQYF
cdr3_nt: TGTGCCAGCAGCCCCCCGGGAGTCCAAGAGACCCAGTACTTC
j_call: TRBJ2-5
d_call: .
v_call: TRBV2
clone_size: .

cdr3_aa: CASSESGASQYF
cdr3_nt: TGCGCCAGCAGTGAGTCGGGGGCGTCGCAGTATTTT
j_call: TRBJ2-3
d_call: .
v_call: TRBV6-1
clone_size: .

cdr3_aa: CASSQERQRAYEQYF
cdr3_nt: TGTGCCAGCAGCCAAGAGCGTCAGAGAGCCTACGAGCAGTACTTC
j_call: TRBJ2-7
d_call: .
v_call: TRBV4-2
clone_size: .

cdr3_aa: CASSSQGYNEQFF
cdr3_nt: TGTGCCAGCAGCTCCCAGGGGTACAATGAGCAGTTCTTC
j_call: TRBJ2-1
d_call: .
v_call: TRBV7-2
clone_size: many

cdr3_aa: CASSQDPERSSEAFF
cdr3_nt: TGTGCCAGCAGCCAAGACCCCGAGCGGTCCTCCGAAGCTTTCTTT
j_call: TRBJ1-1
d_call: .
v_call: TRBV3-1
clone_size: few

cdr3_aa: CASSQVLAAYNEQFF
cdr3_nt: TGTGCCAGCAGCCAAGTTTTAGCGGCCTACAATGAGCAGTTCTTC
j_call: TRBJ2-1
d_call: .
v_call: TRBV3-1
clone_size: many

cdr3_aa: CASSLYPGRTNTGELFF
cdr3_nt: TGTGCCAGCAGCTTGTACCCGGGACGAACGAACACCGGGGAGCTGTTTTTT
j_call: TRBJ2-2
d_call: .
v_call: TRBV5-4
clone_size: .

cdr3_aa: CSVDGSAAGTQYF
cdr3_nt: TGCAGCGTTGATGGGTCGGCCGCGGGTACGCAGTATTTT
j_call: TRBJ2-3
d_call: .
v_call: TRBV29-1
clone_size: once

cdr3_aa: CARSVLQMNTEAFF
cdr3_nt: TGTGCCAGGAGTGTACTACAGATGAACACTGAAGCTTTCTTT
j_call: TRBJ1-1
d_call: .
v_call: TRBV7-2
clone_size: .

cdr3_aa: CASSEENRATDTQYF
cdr3_nt: TGTGCCAGCAGTGAAGAAAACAGGGCCACAGATACGCAGTATTTT
j_call: TRBJ2-3
d_call: .
v_call: TRBV6-1
clone_size: few